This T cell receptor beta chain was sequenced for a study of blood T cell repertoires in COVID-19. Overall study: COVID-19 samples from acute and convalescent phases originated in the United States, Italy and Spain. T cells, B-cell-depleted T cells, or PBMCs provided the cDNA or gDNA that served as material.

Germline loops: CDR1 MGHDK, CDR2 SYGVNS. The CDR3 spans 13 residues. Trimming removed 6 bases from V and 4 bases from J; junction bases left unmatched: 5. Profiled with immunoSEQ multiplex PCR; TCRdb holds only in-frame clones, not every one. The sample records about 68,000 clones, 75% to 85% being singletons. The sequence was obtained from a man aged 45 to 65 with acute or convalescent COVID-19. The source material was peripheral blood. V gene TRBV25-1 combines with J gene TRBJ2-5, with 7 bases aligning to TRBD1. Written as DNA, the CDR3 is TGTGCCAGCAGCCCGGGGACAGTAGAGACCCAGTACTTC. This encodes CASSPGTVETQYF.